This T cell receptor (beta chain) was found in a study of prognosis after radiotherapy for stage I lung cancer (dated by TCRdb to the early 2020s). Regarding the complete study: Over 15 stage I NSCLC patients were enrolled in Nanjing, China, between early 2018 and January 2019. Distant metastases were developed by four of the 19 patients after SBRT, at a median of around seven months, whereas no significant progression was observed in the other 15 patients. SBRT was not combined with any concurrent therapy in any patient. The study profiled peripheral blood TCR beta repertoires from stage I NSCLC patients before and after stereotactic body radiotherapy and related them to distant failure. Ages in the cohort of about a dozen men and 6 women ranged from roughly 53 to 84 years, with a median of 74. On tumor histology, 11 to 13 patients had adenocarcinoma and several had squamous cell carcinoma. A total of about 40 blood samples from 19 patients were sequenced, with one sample obtained before and one obtained after SBRT for each patient. Every patient was deemed medically inoperable, approximately eleven because of comorbidities and seven or eight because they refused surgery. SBRT was given in 3 to 5 fractions with a biologically effective dose of at least 100 Gy, using image-guided IMRT or VMAT. Among the enrolled patients, 14 to 15 had newly diagnosed primary stage I lung tumors, while five had oligometastatic NSCLC following surgical resection of the primary tumor.

A note on this clonotype: Its antigen target is currently unknown. An end of the junction differs from the germline gene, which may be a read error.

Two rounds of multiplex PCR on genomic DNA were used to amplify the TCR beta CDR3 region. In the first round of PCR, primers specific to each TRBV and TRBJ gene were used, and the primer sequences are filed in Chinese patent CN105087789A. The second PCR round used universal primers. The Roche High Pure PCR Template Preparation Kit was used to extract genomic DNA from the frozen PBMCs. The libraries underwent paired-end sequencing with 151 bp reads on an Illumina HiSeq 3000. The study's own analysis went as follows. CutAdapt was used to discard raw reads that did not contain the multiplex PCR primer sequences. PEAR was used to merge high-quality paired reads into contigs. TRB V, D and J gene segments were assigned to each contig with MiXCR by alignment to reference sequences. CDR3 sequences were clustered by base quality and sequence similarity to remove sequencing errors. Shannon entropy normalized by the natural log of productive TCR sequence number was used as the measure of diversity. One minus Shannon entropy divided by the natural log of the number of unique clonotypes was used as the definition of clonality. Using the Youden index from ROC curves, the researchers picked the repertoire-metric cut-offs for progression-free survival, and all analyses were carried out in R 3.5.3. TCRdb cleaned the public reads at Q25 with fastp, built clones with MiXCR and kept in-frame beta chains. Entries are consolidated by CDR3 protein sequence, retaining the most common genes and DNA. Clone size and V and J calls follow TCRdb, not the original study. This sample is represented by about 21,000 distinct CDR3 sequences; roughly 43% of them were singletons. The ten biggest clones cover 31% of the sample.

No patient had a history of other malignancies or prior chemotherapy or radiotherapy, and all had node-negative disease on CT and PET/CT. At each of the two time points, roughly 6.5 milliliters of peripheral venous blood were collected into EDTA tubes. Ficoll-Paque Plus density-gradient centrifugation was used to isolate PBMCs. Right after collection, samples were kept at -80 degrees C until analysis. Via the germline V gene (reference sequence), CDR1 is MNHEY and CDR2 SMNVEV. The CDR3 spans 13 residues, from the cysteine through the phenylalanine. The only DNA kept is the CDR3, 39 bases in frame from the first base. The investigation overall reported the following: After SBRT, the count of unique TCR clones dropped from a median of approximately 10,000 beforehand to more than 6,000 afterward (Wilcoxon paired P=0.011). None of the reported P values were adjusted for multiple comparisons. Whether the expanded TCR clones were tumor-specific was not determined. The small cohort and short follow-up limited the study, so independent validation of the findings is needed. Post-SBRT Shannon entropy and its change from baseline were lower in patients who developed distant metastases; baseline Shannon entropy was not associated with metastases. Differences in TRBV and TRBJ usage frequencies by metastasis status were reportedly observed in two V genes at baseline and in 8 to 10 V and two J genes after SBRT.

The rearrangement combines TRBV27 with TRBJ2-5, and TRBD1 matches 7 of the central bases. The sequences come from PBMCs, collected before or after stereotactic body radiation therapy (not recorded which). The sequence came from a donor aged 50 or older with non-small cell lung cancer. The DNA sequence is as follows: TGTGCCAGCGGTTGGACAGGAGGCGGTACCCATTACTTC. This translates into CASGWTGGGTHYF.